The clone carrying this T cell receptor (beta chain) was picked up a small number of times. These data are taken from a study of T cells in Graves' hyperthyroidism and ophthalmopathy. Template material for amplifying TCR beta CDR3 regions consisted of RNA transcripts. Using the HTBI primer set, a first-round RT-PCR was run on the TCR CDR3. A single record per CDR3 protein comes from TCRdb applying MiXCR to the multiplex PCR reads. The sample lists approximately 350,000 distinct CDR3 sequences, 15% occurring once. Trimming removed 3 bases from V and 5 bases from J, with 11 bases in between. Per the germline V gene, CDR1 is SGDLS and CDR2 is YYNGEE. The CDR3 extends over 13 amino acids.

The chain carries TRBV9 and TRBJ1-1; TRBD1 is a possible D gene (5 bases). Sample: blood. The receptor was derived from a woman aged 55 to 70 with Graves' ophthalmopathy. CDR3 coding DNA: TGTGCCAGCAGCGACATGGGGGGAACTGAAGCTTTCTTT. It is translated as CASSDMGGTEAFF.